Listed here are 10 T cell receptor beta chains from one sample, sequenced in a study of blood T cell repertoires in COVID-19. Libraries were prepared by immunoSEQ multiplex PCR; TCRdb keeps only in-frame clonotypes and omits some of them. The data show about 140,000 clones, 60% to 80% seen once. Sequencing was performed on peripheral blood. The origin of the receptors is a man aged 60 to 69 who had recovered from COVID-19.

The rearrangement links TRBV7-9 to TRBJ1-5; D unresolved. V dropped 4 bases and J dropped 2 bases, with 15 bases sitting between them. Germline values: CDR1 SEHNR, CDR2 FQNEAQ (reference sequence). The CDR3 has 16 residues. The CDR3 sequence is CASSSQVSGGNQPQHF. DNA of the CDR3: TGTGCCAGCAGCTCTCAGGTCAGTGGTGGCAATCAGCCCCAGCATTTT.

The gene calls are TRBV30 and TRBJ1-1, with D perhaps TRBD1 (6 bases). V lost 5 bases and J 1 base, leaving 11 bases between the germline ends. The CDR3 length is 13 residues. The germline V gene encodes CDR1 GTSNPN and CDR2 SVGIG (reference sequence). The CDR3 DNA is TGTGCCTGGTCGGGGGGCCAGAACACTGAAGCTTTCTTT. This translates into CAWSGGQNTEAFF.

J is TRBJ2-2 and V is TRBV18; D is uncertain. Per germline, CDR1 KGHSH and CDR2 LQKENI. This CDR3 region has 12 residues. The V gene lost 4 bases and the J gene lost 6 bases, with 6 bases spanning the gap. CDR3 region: CASSLRSGELFF. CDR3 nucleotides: TGTGCCAGCTCACTACGGTCCGGGGAGCTGTTTTTT.

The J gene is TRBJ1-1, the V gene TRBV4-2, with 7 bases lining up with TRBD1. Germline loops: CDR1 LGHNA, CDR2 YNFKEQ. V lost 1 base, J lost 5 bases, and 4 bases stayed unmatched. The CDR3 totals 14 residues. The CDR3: CASSQGGGQTEAFF. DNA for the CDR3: TGTGCCAGCAGCCAAGGAGGGGGCCAGACTGAAGCTTTCTTT.

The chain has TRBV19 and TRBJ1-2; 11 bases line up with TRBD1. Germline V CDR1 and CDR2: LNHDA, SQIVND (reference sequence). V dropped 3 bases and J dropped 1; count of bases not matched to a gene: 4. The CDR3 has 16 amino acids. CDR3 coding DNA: TGTGCCAGTAGTATTTCGGGACAGGGGGTTAACTATGGCTACACCTTC. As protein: CASSISGQGVNYGYTF.

In DNA form, the CDR3 reads TGTGCCAGCAGTAGGACTAGCGGGGGATACGAGCAGTACTTC. It yields the protein CASSRTSGGYEQYF. The chain combines TRBV6-5 with TRBJ2-7; 13 bases match TRBD2. Germline V CDR1 and CDR2: MNHEY, SVGAGI. Losses at the gene ends were 5 bases for V and 4 bases for J; bases not matched to a gene: 2. This CDR3 is built from 14 residues.

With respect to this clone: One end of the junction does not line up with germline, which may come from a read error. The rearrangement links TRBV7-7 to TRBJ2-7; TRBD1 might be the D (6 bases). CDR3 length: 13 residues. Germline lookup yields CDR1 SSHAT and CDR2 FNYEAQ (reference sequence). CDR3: CASSLWQGNEQYF. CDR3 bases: TGTGCTAGCAGCTTATGGCAGGGGAACGAGCAGTACTTC.

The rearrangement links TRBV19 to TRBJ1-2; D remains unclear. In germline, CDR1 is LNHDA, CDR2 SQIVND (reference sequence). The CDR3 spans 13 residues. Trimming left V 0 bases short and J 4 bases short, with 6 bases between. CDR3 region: CASSIEAFYGYTF. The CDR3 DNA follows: TGTGCCAGTAGTATAGAAGCTTTCTATGGCTACACCTTC. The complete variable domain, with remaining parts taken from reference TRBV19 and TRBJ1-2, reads DGGITQSPKYLFRKEGQNVTLSCEQNLNHDAMYWYRQDPGQGLRLIYYSQIVNDFQKGDIAEGYSVSREKKESFPLTVTSAQKNPTAFYLCASSIEAFYGYTFGSGTRLTVV.

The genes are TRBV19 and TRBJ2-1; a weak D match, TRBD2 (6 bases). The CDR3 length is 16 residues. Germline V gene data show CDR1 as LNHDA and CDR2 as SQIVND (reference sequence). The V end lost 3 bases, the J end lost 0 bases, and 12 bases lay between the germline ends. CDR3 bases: TGTGCCAGTAGTATCGCGGGGAGAAGCTCCTACAATGAGCAGTTCTTC. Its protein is CASSIAGRSSYNEQFF.

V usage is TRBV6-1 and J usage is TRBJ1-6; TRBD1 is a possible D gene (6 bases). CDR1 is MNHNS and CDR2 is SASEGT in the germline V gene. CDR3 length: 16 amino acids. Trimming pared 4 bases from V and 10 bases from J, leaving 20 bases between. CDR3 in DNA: TGTGCCAGCAGTGCTATTGGGGGCAGGGTAGAATCACCCCTCCACTTT. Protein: CASSAIGGRVESPLHF.